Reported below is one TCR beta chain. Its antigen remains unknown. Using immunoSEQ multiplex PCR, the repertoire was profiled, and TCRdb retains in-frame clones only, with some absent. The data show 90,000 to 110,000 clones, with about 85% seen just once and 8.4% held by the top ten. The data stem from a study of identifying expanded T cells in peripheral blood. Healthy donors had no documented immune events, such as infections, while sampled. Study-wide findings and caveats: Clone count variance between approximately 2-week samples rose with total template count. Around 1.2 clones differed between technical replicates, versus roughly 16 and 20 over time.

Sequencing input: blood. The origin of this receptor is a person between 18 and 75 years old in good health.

CDR3 in DNA: TGTGCCAGCAAACGACAGGGGGCTTTTCCTGGCTACACCTTC. As protein: CASKRQGAFPGYTF. V is TRBV28 and J is TRBJ1-2; 10 bases line up with TRBD1. Unmatched junction bases numbered 9, after V lost 7 bases and J lost 7 bases. The CDR3 covers 14 residues. Germline-derived CDR1 and CDR2 are MDHEN and SYDVKM.